This T cell receptor (beta chain) was obtained from a study of human CD4 T cells and Enterobacteriaceae. The CDR3 has 14 residues. Germline V CDR1 and CDR2: SEHNR, FQNEAQ (reference sequence). Between the trimmed V and J ends, which lost 2 bases and 0 bases, there was a span of 8 bases. Sorting took every CD4+ cell except CD45RA+CCR7+CD95- naive cells, reaching over 95% purity. Sorted cells lacked CD8+, CD14+, CD16+, CD56+, CD19+ and CD25-bright cells. Libraries were prepared by immunoSEQ multiplex PCR; TCRdb keeps only in-frame clonotypes and omits some of them. There are 25,000 to 30,000 clones in the sample; approximately 82% occur only once, and 1.7% lies in the top ten. This clone showed up just once.

The chain combines TRBV7-9 with TRBJ2-7; D not resolved. Material: memory CD4+ T cells from blood. This TCR was recovered from a human donor in good health. CDR3 coding DNA: TGTGCCAGCAGCTTAAGTATACTCTCCTACGAGCAGTACTTC. It codes for CASSLSILSYEQYF.